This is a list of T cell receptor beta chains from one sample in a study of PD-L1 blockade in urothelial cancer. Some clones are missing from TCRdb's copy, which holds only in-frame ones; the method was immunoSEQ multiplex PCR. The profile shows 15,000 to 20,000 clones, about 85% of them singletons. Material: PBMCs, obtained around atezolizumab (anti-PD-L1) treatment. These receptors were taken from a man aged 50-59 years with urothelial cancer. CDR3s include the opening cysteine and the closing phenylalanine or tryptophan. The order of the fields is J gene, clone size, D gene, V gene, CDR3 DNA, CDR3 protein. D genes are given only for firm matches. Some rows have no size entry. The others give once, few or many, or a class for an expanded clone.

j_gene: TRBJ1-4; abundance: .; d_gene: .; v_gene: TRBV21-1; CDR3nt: TGTGCCAGCAGCATCCCCGGACAGGGGGGGGATGAAAAACTGTTTTTT; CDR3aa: CASSIPGQGGDEKLFF
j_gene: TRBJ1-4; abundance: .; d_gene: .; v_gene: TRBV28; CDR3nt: TGTGCCAGCAACAGTGGGTTGTGGGGGGTTAATGAAAAACTGTTTTTT; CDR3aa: CASNSGLWGVNEKLFF
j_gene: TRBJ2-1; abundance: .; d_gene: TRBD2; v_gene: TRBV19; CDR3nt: TGTGCCAGTAGTATAGAGGGACTAGGAATAAACAATGAGCAGTTCTTC; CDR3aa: CASSIEGLGINNEQFF
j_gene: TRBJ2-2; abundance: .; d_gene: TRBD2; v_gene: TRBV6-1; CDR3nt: TGTGCCATCTTCCAGGGAGGGACGAACACCGGGGAGCTGTTTTTT; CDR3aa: CAIFQGGTNTGELFF
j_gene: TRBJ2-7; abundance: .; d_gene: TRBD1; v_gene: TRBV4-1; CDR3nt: TGCGCCAGCAGCCAAGGACAGGGGGCTTCCTACGAGCAGTACTTC; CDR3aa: CASSQGQGASYEQYF
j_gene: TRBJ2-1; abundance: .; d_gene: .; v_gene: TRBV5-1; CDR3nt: TGCGCCAGCAGCTCACAGGGCCTTGGGAATGAGCAGTTCTTC; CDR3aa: CASSSQGLGNEQFF
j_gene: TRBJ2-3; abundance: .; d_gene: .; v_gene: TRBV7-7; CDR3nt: TGTGCTAGCAGCTTGGGGCAGGGGACCTCAGATACGCAGTATTTT; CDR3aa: CASSLGQGTSDTQYF
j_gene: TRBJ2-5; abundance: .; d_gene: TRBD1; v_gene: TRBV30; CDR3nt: TGTGCCTGGGACAGGGTACTTCAAGAGACCCAGTACTTC; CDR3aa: CAWDRVLQETQYF
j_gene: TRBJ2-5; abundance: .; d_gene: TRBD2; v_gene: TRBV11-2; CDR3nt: TGTGCCAGCACCGAAGGAGCGGGAGGGAGCGGAAAGACCCAGTACTTC; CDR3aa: CASTEGAGGSGKTQYF
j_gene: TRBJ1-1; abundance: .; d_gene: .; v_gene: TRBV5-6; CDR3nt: TGTGCCAGCAGCTCGGACAGCCAAAGGACTGAAGCTTTCTTT; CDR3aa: CASSSDSQRTEAFF
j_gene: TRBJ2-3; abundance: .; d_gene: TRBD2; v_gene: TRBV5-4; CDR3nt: TGTGCCAGCAGCCGAGGGACTAGCGGTAGCACAGATACGCAGTATTTT; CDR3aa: CASSRGTSGSTDTQYF
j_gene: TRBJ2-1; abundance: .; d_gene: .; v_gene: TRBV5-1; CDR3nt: TGCGCCAGCAGCTTAAGTCGGGAAAGGGCATTCTTC; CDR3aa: CASSLSRERAFF
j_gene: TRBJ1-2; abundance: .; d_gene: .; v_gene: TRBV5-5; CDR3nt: TGTGCCAGCAGCTTGTTAGATGTGACAGACTATGGCTACACCTTC; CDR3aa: CASSLLDVTDYGYTF
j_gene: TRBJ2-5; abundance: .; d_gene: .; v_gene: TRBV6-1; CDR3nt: TGTGCCAGCAGCCTTATAGGAGGAGGAGAGACCCAGTACTTC; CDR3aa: CASSLIGGGETQYF
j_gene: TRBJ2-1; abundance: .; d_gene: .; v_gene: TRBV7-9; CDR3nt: TGTGCCAGCAGCTCGGACTCCTCTATCTCGTTCTTC; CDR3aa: CASSSDSSISFF
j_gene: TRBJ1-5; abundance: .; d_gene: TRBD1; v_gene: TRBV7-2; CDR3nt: TGTGCCAGCAGCTGGGGACAGGGTTACAATCAGCCCCAGCATTTT; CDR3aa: CASSWGQGYNQPQHF
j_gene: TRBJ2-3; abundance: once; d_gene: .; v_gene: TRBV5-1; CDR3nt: TGCGCCAGCAGCTCGTCCACAGATACGCAGTATTTT; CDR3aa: CASSSSTDTQYF
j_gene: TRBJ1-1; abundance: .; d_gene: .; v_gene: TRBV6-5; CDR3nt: TGTGCCAGCAGTTACTGGGGCGGCGCGAACACTGAAGCTTTCTTT; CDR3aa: CASSYWGGANTEAFF
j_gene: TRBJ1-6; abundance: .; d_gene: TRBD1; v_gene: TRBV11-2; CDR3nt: TGTGCCAGCAGCCTCCCCGGGACAGGAGGGAATTCACCCCTCCACTTT; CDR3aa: CASSLPGTGGNSPLHF
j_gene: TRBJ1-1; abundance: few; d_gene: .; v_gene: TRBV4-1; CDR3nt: TGCGCCAGCAGCCAAGATTGGGGACAAGAAGCTTTCTTT; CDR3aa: CASSQDWGQEAFF
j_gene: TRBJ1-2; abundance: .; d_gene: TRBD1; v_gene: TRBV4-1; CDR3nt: TGCGCCAGCAGCCGACAGGGGGAGTATGGAGGCTACACCTTC; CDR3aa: CASSRQGEYGGYTF
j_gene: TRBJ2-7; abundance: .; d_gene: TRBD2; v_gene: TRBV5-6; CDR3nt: TGTGCCAGCAGCCCCCCGGGGAGCGGGATTTACGAGCAGTACTTC; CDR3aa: CASSPPGSGIYEQYF
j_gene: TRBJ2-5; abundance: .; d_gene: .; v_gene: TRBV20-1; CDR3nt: TGCAGTGCTAGAGAGGGGGGGACCCAGTACTTC; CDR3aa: CSAREGGTQYF
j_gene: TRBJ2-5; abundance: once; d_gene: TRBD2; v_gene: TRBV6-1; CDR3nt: TGTGCCAGCAGTCCCGGGACTAGCGAGACCCAGTACTTC; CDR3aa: CASSPGTSETQYF
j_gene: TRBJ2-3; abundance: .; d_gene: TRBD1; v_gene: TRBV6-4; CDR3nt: TGTGCCACCCGACGGGACAGGAGCACAGATACGCAGTATTTT; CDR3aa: CATRRDRSTDTQYF
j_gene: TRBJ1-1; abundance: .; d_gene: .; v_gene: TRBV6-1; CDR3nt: TGTGCCAGCAGCTTAACAGGGCAGAACACTGAAGCTTTCTTT; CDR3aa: CASSLTGQNTEAFF
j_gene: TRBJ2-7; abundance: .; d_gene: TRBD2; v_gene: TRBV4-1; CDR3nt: TGCGCCAGCAGCCTACTAGCGGCCCCCTCCTACGAGCAGTACTTC; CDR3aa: CASSLLAAPSYEQYF
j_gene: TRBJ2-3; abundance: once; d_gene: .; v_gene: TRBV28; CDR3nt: TGTGCCAGCAGCGGTATTAAACTAGACGGTACGCAGTATTTT; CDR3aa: CASSGIKLDGTQYF
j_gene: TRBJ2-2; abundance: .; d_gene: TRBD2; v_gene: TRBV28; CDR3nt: TGTGCCAGCAGTTCAGCGGGAGTTGACGGGGAGCTGTTTTTT; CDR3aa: CASSSAGVDGELFF
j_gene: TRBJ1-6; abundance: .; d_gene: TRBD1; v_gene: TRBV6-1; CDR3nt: TGTGCCACATCCGGGGACAGACTGTATAATTCACCCCTCCACTTT; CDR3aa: CATSGDRLYNSPLHF
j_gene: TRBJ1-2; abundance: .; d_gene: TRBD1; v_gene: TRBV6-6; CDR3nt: TGTGCCAGCAGACTCCGACAGGGCCGGGGCTACACCTTC; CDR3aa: CASRLRQGRGYTF
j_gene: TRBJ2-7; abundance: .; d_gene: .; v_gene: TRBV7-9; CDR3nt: TGTGCCAGCAGCTTAGGGGGAGCGTCCTACGAGCAGTACTTC; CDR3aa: CASSLGGASYEQYF
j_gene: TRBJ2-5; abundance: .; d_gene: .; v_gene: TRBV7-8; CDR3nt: TGTGCCAGCAGCCCACTTGGCGGCATCCAAGAGACCCAGTACTTC; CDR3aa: CASSPLGGIQETQYF
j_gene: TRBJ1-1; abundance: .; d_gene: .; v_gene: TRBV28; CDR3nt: TGTGCCAGCAGTCTTAAATACACTGAAGCTTTCTTT; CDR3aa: CASSLKYTEAFF
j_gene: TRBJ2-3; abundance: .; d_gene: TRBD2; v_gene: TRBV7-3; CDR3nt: TGTGCCAGCAGCTTAAGGGCCCCTACTAGCGGGATTAGCACAGATACGCAGTATTTT; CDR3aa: CASSLRAPTSGISTDTQYF